This record covers a single T cell receptor beta chain. The antigen is not known. The data were obtained in a study of OX40 agonist ivuxolimab in advanced cancers. Points from the study as a whole: CD8+ T cells (on average) carried more expanded clones than CD4+ T cells.

The CDR3 is 13 residues long. V lost 2 bases and J lost 8, with 12 bases in between. Germline CDR1 is SEHNR and CDR2 is FQNEAQ (reference sequence). The data were produced by immunoSEQ multiplex PCR, yet TCRdb's version contains in-frame clones alone and is incomplete. The sample includes about 82,000 clones, more than 75% of them seen just once. The chain carries TRBV7-9 and TRBJ1-2, with unresolved D. Sequencing used CD4+ or CD8+ T cells sorted from blood, obtained in a trial of the OX40 agonist ivuxolimab. The TCR was taken from an adult with an advanced solid tumor such as melanoma, head and neck, liver or kidney cancer. The CDR3 here is CASSLKTGGGYTF. The CDR3 bases are TGTGCCAGCAGCTTAAAAACCGGAGGCGGCTACACCTTC.